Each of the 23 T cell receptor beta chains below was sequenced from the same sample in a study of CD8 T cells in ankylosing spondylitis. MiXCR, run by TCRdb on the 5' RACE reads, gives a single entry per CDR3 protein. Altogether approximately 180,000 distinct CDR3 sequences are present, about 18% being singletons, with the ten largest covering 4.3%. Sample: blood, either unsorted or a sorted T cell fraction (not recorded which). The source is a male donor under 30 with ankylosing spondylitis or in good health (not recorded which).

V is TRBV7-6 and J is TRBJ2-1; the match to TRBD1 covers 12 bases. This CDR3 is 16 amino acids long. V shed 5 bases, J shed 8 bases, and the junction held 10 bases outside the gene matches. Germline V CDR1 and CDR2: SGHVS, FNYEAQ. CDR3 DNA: TGTGCCAGCAGCCCCCCACCGGGACAGGGGGCCTATGAGCAGTTCTTC. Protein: CASSPPPGQGAYEQFF.

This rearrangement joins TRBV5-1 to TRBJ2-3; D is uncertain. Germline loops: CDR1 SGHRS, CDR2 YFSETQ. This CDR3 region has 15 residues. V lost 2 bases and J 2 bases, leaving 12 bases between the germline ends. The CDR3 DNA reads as TGCGCCAGCAGCTTCTCACCCATACCCACAGATACGCAGTATTTT. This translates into CASSFSPIPTDTQYF.

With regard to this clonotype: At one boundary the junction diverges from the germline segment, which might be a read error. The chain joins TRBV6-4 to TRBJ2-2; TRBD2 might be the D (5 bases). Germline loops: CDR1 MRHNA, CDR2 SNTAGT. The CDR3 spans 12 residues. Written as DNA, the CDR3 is TGTGACAGCAGTGAGGGCACCGGGGAGCTGTTTTTT. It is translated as CDSSEGTGELFF.

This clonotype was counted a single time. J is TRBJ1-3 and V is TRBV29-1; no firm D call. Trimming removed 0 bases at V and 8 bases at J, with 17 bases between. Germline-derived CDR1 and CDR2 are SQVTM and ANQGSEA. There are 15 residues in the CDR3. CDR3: CSVEDGRRPEDTIYF. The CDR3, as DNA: TGCAGCGTTGAAGACGGTCGACGGCCCGAAGACACCATATATTTT.

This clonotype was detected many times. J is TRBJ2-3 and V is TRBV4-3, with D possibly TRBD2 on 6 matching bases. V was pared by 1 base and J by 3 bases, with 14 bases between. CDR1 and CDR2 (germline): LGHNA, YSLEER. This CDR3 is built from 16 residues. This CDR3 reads CASSQVGGAGTDTQYF. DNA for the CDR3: TGCGCCAGCAGCCAAGTTGGGGGAGCGGGTACAGATACGCAGTATTTT.

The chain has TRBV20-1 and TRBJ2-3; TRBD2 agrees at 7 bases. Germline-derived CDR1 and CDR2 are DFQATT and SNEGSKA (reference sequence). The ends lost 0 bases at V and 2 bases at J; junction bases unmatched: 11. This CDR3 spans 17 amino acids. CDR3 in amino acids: CSARDPLAALDTDTQYF. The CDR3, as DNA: TGCAGTGCTAGAGATCCCCTAGCGGCTTTAGACACAGATACGCAGTATTTT.

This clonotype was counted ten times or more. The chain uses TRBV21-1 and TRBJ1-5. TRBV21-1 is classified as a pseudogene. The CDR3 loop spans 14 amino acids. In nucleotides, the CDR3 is TGTGCCAGCAGCAAAGCGCGGGGCATTCAGCCCCAGCATTTT. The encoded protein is CASSKARGIQPQHF.

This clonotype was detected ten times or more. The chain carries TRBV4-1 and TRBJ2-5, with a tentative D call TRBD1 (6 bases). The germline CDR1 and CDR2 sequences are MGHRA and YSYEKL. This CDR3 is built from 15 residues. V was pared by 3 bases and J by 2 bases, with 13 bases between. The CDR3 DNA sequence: TGCGCCAGCAGCCAGATGACAGGTAGACAAGAGACCCAGTACTTC. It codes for CASSQMTGRQETQYF.

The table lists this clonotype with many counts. The CDR3 coding sequence is TGTGCCAGTCGACAGGGACAAGAGACCCAGTACTTC. Translated, it gives CASRQGQETQYF. The V call is TRBV6-5, the J call TRBJ2-5; 7 bases are a match to TRBD1. The CDR3 covers 12 residues. CDR1 is MNHEY and CDR2 is SVGAGI in the germline V gene. The V gene end was trimmed by 9 bases and the J gene end by 2 bases; junction bases not matched to a gene: 3.

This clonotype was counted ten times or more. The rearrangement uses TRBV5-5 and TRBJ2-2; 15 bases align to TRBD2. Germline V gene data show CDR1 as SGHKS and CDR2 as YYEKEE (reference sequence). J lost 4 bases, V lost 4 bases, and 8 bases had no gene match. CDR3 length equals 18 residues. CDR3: CASSPWTSGRALTGELFF. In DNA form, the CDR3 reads TGTGCCAGCAGCCCCTGGACTAGCGGGAGGGCCCTCACCGGGGAGCTGTTTTTT.

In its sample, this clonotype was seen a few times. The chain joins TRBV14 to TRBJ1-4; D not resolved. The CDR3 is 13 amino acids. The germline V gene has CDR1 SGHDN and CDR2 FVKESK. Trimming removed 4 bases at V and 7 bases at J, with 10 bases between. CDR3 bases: TGTGCCAGCAGCCGCACCTTGGGTGAAAAACTGTTTTTT. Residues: CASSRTLGEKLFF.

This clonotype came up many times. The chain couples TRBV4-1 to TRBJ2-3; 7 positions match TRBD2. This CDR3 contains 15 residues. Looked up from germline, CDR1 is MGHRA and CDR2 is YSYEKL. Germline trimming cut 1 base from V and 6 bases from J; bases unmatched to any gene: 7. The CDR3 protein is CASSQVGTTMDTQYF. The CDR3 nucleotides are TGCGCCAGCAGCCAAGTTGGGACTACGATGGATACGCAGTATTTT.

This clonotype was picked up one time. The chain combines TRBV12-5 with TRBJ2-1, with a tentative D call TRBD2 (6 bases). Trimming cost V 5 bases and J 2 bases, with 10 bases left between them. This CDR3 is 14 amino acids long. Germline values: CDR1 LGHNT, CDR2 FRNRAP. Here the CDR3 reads CASGERRAYNEQFF. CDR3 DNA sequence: TGTGCTAGTGGTGAACGGAGGGCCTACAATGAGCAGTTCTTC.

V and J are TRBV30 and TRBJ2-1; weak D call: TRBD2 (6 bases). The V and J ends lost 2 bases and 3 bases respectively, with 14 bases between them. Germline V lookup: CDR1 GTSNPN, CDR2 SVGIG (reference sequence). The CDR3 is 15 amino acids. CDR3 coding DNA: TGTGCCTGGAGTTATGCCCCGGGGGACTACAATGAGCAGTTCTTC. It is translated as CAWSYAPGDYNEQFF.

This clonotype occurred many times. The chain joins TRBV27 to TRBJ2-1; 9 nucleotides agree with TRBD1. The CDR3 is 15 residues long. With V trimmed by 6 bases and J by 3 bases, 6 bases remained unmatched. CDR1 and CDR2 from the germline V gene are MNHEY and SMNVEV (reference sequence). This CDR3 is CASSSMTGGYNEQFF. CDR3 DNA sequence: TGTGCCAGCAGCTCTATGACAGGGGGCTACAATGAGCAGTTCTTC.

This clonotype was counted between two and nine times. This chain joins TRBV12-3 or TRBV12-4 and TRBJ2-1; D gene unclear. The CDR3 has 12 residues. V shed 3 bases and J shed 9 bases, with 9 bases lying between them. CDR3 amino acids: CASSFVATEQFF. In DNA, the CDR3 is TGTGCCAGCAGTTTCGTCGCTACTGAGCAGTTCTTC.

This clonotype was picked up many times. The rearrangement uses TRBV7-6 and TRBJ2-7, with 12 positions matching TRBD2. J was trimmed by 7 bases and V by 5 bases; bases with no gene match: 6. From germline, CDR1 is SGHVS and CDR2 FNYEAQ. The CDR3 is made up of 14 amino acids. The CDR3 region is CASSRLAGDGEQYF. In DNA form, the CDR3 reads TGTGCCAGCAGCAGACTAGCGGGAGATGGAGAGCAGTACTTC. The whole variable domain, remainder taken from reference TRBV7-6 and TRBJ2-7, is GAGVSQSPRYKVTKRGQDVALRCDPISGHVSLYWYRQALGQGPEFLTYFNYEAQQDKSGLPNDRFSAERPEGSISTLTIQRTEQRDSAMYRCASSRLAGDGEQYFGPGTRLTVT.

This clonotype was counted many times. The CDR3, as DNA: TGTGCCAGCAGTTCAGGGGGCGACGAGCAGTACGTC. Amino acid sequence: CASSSGGDEQYV. The rearrangement uses TRBV12-3 or TRBV12-4 and TRBJ2-7; 8 positions match TRBD1. The length of the CDR3 is 12 residues. V gave up 4 bases and J gave up 5 bases; unmatched junction bases: 1.

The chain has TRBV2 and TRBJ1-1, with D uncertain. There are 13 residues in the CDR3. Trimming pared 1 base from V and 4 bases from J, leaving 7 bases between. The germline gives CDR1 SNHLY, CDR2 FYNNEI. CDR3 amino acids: CASSEEGFTEAFF. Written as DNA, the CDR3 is TGTGCCAGCAGTGAAGAGGGTTTCACTGAAGCTTTCTTT.

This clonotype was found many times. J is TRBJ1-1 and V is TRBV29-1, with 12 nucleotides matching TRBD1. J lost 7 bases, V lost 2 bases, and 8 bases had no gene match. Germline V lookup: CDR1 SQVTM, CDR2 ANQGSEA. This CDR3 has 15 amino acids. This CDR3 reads CSVETSGTGGGEAFF. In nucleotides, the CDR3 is TGCAGCGTTGAAACCTCCGGGACAGGGGGCGGTGAAGCTTTCTTT.

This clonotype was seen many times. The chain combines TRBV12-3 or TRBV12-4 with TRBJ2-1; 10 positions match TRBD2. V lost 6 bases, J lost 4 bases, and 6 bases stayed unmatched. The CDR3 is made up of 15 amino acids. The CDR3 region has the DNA TGTGCCAGCAGAGAACTAGCGGGGAAATACAATGAGCAGTTCTTC. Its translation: CASRELAGKYNEQFF.

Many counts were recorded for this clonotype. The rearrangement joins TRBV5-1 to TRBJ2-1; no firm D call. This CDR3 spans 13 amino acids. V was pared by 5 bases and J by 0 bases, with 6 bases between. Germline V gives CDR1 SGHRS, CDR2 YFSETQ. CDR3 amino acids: CASRLSSYNEQFF. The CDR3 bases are TGCGCCAGCAGACTAAGCTCCTACAATGAGCAGTTCTTC.

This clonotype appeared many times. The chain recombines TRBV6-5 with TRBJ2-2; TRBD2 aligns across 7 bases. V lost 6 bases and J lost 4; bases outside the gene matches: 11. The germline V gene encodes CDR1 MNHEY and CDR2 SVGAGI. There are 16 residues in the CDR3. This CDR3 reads CASSRSGTRGTGELFF. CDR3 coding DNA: TGTGCCAGCAGCCGAAGCGGGACCCGGGGCACCGGGGAGCTGTTTTTT.